A selection of T cell receptor beta chains follows, all from one sample in a study of cytomegalovirus exposure and HLA in healthy donors. TCRdb keeps only in-frame clones here, not all; method: immunoSEQ multiplex PCR. The sample yields under 200,000 clones, less than 95% seen once. Sequencing was done on a sample of PBMCs. These receptors were collected from a woman aged 18-29 years in good health and CMV-seropositive. Both conserved end residues are part of each CDR3. A D gene is named only where the DNA matches it firmly. Clone size is stated in some rows and not others, as once, few, many or a class when expanded.

j_call d_call clone_size v_call cdr3_nt cdr3_aa
TRBJ1-1 TRBD1 NA TRBV7-9 TGTGCCAGCAGCAGTCGGACAGGGGGCACTGAAGCTTTCTTT CASSSRTGGTEAFF
TRBJ1-5 TRBD1 NA TRBV5-8 TGTGCCAGCAGATGGGACAGTTTTAGCAATCAGCCCCAGCATTTT CASRWDSFSNQPQHF
TRBJ2-3 TRBD2 many TRBV6-1 TGTGCCAGCAGTGGACTAGCGGGGGGGCAAGATACGCAGTATTTT CASSGLAGGQDTQYF
TRBJ1-4 NA NA TRBV7-9 TGTGCCAGCAGAAATGAGACACCTAATGAAAAACTGTTTTTT CASRNETPNEKLFF
TRBJ2-7 TRBD1 NA TRBV10-3 TGTGCCATCAGTCCCTGGGACAGGGAGGGCTACGAGCAGTACTTC CAISPWDREGYEQYF
TRBJ2-3 NA NA TRBV2 TGTGCCAGCTCTTCCGGGACAAGGCCAGCTCATACGCAGTATTTT CASSSGTRPAHTQYF
TRBJ2-2 TRBD2 NA TRBV19 TGTGCCAGTCGCGACGGGGAGCGGGGGACCTTGCTCACCGGGGAGCTGTTTTTT CASRDGERGTLLTGELFF
TRBJ2-7 TRBD2 NA TRBV7-9 TGTGCCAGCAGGGGACTAGCGGACAACTACGAGCAGTACTTC CASRGLADNYEQYF
TRBJ2-3 NA once TRBV6-1 TGTGCCAGCAGTGAAGCGTACACAGATACGCAGTATTTT CASSEAYTDTQYF
TRBJ2-7 TRBD1 NA TRBV4-3 TGCGCCAGCAGCCGGGACAGGGACTACGAGCAGTACTTC CASSRDRDYEQYF
TRBJ2-3 NA NA TRBV30 TGTGCCTGGAGTGTAGGAGCAGATACGCAGTATTTT CAWSVGADTQYF
TRBJ2-7 TRBD1 NA TRBV29-1 TGCAGCGTGCGACAGGGGCCCGAGCAGTACTTC CSVRQGPEQYF
TRBJ2-2 NA NA TRBV4-3 TGCGCCAGCAGTGGAGCACTGAACACCGGGGAGCTGTTTTTT CASSGALNTGELFF
TRBJ2-7 NA once TRBV27 TGTGCCAGCAGTTCCCTGACAGGCTCCTACGAGCAGTACTTC CASSSLTGSYEQYF
TRBJ2-1 NA NA TRBV11-2 TGTGCCAGCAGCTTGGCCGACTACAATGAGCAGTTCTTC CASSLADYNEQFF
TRBJ1-2 NA NA TRBV4-2 TGTGCCAGCAGCCAAGATTCCGGGGGTTTTAGGTCTGGCTACACCTTC CASSQDSGGFRSGYTF
TRBJ2-1 NA NA TRBV7-8 TGTGCCAGCAGCTTAGCTCGGGGGAAAGCGGGCAATGAGCAGTTCTTC CASSLARGKAGNEQFF
TRBJ2-2 NA NA TRBV4-2 TGTGCCAGCAGCCAAGATGGAGGGTACACCGGGGAGCTGTTTTTT CASSQDGGYTGELFF
TRBJ2-5 NA NA TRBV2 TGTGCCAGCACCTATAGGAGGTACCAAGAGACCCAGTACTTC CASTYRRYQETQYF
TRBJ2-3 TRBD2 NA TRBV11-1 TGTGCCAGCAGCGTCGCGGGGGGTTCCACAGATACGCAGTATTTT CASSVAGGSTDTQYF
TRBJ2-7 TRBD2 NA TRBV7-2 TGTGCCAGCAGCTTAGAATTGCGGGGGATCCCCTACGAGCAGTACTTC CASSLELRGIPYEQYF
TRBJ2-5 TRBD2 NA TRBV7-9 TGTGCCAGCAGCCCTAGTGGGTCCGGACTAGCAAGGGAGACCCAGTACTTC CASSPSGSGLARETQYF